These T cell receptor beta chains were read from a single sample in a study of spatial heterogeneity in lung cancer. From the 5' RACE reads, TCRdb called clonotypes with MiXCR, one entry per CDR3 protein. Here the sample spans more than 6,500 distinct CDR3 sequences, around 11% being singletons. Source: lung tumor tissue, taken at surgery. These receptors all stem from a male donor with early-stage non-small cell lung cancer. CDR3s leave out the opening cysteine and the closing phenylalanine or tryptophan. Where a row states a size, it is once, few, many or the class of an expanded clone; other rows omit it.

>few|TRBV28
ASSLPVGELF
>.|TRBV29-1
SVEGGPDRPQETQS
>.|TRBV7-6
ASSPQGTNTEAF
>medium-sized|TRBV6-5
ASRSFGLPKTEAF
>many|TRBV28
AIQGYHGYT
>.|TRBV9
ASSGSDRPMY
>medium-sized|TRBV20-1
SARSGHVNTEAF
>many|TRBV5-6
ASGQGNQPQH
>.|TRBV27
ASSLPNLAEQY
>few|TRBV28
ASSLYRAPSNQPQH
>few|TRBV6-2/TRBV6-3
ASSRQGRNTEAF
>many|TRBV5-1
ASSLGLYNEQF